The T cell receptor beta chain described here comes from a study of cytomegalovirus exposure and HLA in healthy donors. Vbeta (60) and Jbeta (13) primers were used in the PCR. Profiling relied on immunoSEQ multiplex PCR, and the TCRdb table lists in-frame clones only, not all of them. The table has 99,000 or so clones, about 80% seen once. Samples came from healthy bone marrow donors. Whole-study results and caveats: Productive rates of about 87% or about 30% were seen for most TCR beta V segments in an earlier analysis. In a later analysis, V- and J-gene trimming of beta chains associated with a DCLRE1C missense variant, replicated independently.

CDR1 is SEHNR and CDR2 is FQNEAQ in the germline V gene (reference sequence). The CDR3 is 13 residues long. Trimming took off 5 bases at V and 5 bases at J, with 13 bases between the two ends. Notes on this clone: Its specificity is unknown.

The sample taken for sequencing was PBMCs. The rearrangement links TRBV7-9 to TRBJ2-7; tentatively, D is TRBD2 (6 bases). The sequence was collected from a female donor in good health and CMV-seropositive. As DNA, the CDR3 is TGTGCCAGCAGCCCCCCGGGGAGGAACGAGCAGTACTTC. It encodes CASSPPGRNEQYF. Filled out from reference TRBV7-9 and TRBJ2-7, the complete variable domain reads DTGVSQNPRHKITKRGQNVTFRCDPISEHNRLYWYRQTLGQGPEFLTYFQNEAQLEKSRLLSDRFSAERPKGSFSTLEIQRTEQGDSAMYLCASSPPGRNEQYFGPGTRLTVT.